These 31 T cell receptor beta chains were all obtained from the same sample, sequenced in a study of technical replicates of blood from several donors. Only in-frame clones appear in the TCRdb table, and some are missing; sequencing was by immunoSEQ multiplex PCR. The table records 78,000 or so clones, 91% of them present only once. Sequenced input: T cells isolated from PBMCs. Receptors were obtained from a human donor in good health. Some clones in this sample may be carry-over from other donors' samples.

The chain links TRBV19 to TRBJ2-3; 11 bases match TRBD2. The J segment lost 1 base and the V segment lost 7 bases, leaving 1 base of the junction unmatched. The CDR3 length is 14 residues. CDR1 LNHDA and CDR2 SQIVND come from the germline V gene (reference sequence). The CDR3 DNA follows: TGTGCCAGTAAGACTAGCGGGGGCACAGATACGCAGTATTTT. Its translation is CASKTSGGTDTQYF.

The chain combines TRBV4-1 with TRBJ2-7; tentative D call: TRBD2 (6 bases). Trimming pared 1 base from V and 1 base from J, leaving 26 bases between. The CDR3 runs to 20 residues. CDR1 and CDR2 (germline): MGHRA, YSYEKL. The CDR3 sequence: CASSQGSRVTGTPASYEQYF. The CDR3 DNA follows: TGCGCCAGCAGCCAAGGCTCAAGGGTGACCGGGACTCCTGCATCCTACGAGCAGTACTTC.

The chain has TRBV6-1 and TRBJ1-1, with 7 bases matching TRBD1. This CDR3 has 15 residues. With 1 base clipped from V and 4 bases from J, the junction kept 6 bases outside the gene matches. CDR1 and CDR2 (germline): MNHNS, SASEGT. The CDR3 nucleotides are TGTGCCAGCAGTGAAGTTAAGGGGGCGCGCACTGAAGCTTTCTTT. This codes for CASSEVKGARTEAFF.

The chain carries TRBV7-9 and TRBJ2-7, with TRBD2 as a possible D gene (6 bases). Trimming took 1 base from V and 1 from J, leaving 11 bases between them. CDR3 length equals 15 residues. In germline, CDR1 is SEHNR, CDR2 FQNEAQ (reference sequence). In DNA, the CDR3 is TGTGCCAGCAGCTTAGTCGGCGGGACTTCCTACGAGCAGTACTTC. Protein: CASSLVGGTSYEQYF. Full variable domain (rest looked up from reference TRBV7-9 and TRBJ2-7): DTGVSQNPRHKITKRGQNVTFRCDPISEHNRLYWYRQTLGQGPEFLTYFQNEAQLEKSRLLSDRFSAERPKGSFSTLEIQRTEQGDSAMYLCASSLVGGTSYEQYFGPGTRLTVT.

The chain is built from TRBV4-1 and TRBJ1-6; a possible D gene is TRBD1 (5 bases). Germline V CDR1 and CDR2: MGHRA, YSYEKL. This CDR3 comprises 18 residues. Trimming stripped 1 base from V and 0 bases from J, with 13 bases between. The CDR3 sequence is CASSQGHRQSSYNSPLHF. The CDR3, as DNA: TGCGCCAGCAGCCAAGGTCACCGACAGAGCTCCTATAATTCACCCCTCCACTTT.

The rearrangement joins TRBV7-9 to TRBJ2-5; TRBD2 aligns across 11 bases. The CDR3 is 12 amino acids. Germline CDR1 is SEHNR and CDR2 is FQNEAQ (reference sequence). CDR3 nucleotide sequence: TGTACCATTAGCGGGAGGGAGGAGACCCAGTACTTC. Encoded protein: CTISGREETQYF.

The chain combines TRBV19 with TRBJ2-3, with TRBD2 identical over 8 bases. CDR1 is LNHDA and CDR2 is SQIVND in the germline V gene (reference sequence). V trimming: 4 bases; J trimming: 4 bases; junction bases outside the gene matches: 10. CDR3 length: 16 amino acids. The CDR3 sequence: CASSTRGGLRPDTQYF. CDR3 coding DNA: TGTGCCAGTAGTACTCGGGGGGGCCTTCGTCCAGATACGCAGTATTTT.

V usage is TRBV2 and J usage is TRBJ2-3; no clear D gene. CDR3 length: 13 amino acids. Trimming took 5 bases from V and 2 from J, leaving 8 bases between them. Germline V CDR1 and CDR2: SNHLY, FYNNEI. The CDR3 sequence: CASSYSYTDTQYF. Here the CDR3 DNA reads TGTGCCAGCAGTTACAGTTACACAGATACGCAGTATTTT.

This clone was found once. This chain joins TRBV28 and TRBJ1-2; tentatively, D is TRBD1 (5 bases). The V end lost 2 bases, the J end lost 4 bases, and 8 bases lay between the germline ends. This CDR3 comprises 13 residues. Looked up from germline, CDR1 is MDHEN and CDR2 is SYDVKM. The CDR3 loop reads CASSLGDSYGYTF. In nucleotides, the CDR3 is TGTGCCAGCAGTTTAGGTGACAGCTATGGCTACACCTTC.

This clone showed up just once. The chain uses TRBV25-1 and TRBJ1-3, with 7 bases matching TRBD1. Germline assignment: CDR1 MGHDK and CDR2 SYGVNS. The CDR3 has 15 residues. V lost 2 bases to trimming and J lost 4 bases; unmatched junction nucleotides: 5. The CDR3 region is CASSEATGRGNTIYF. Here the CDR3 DNA reads TGTGCCAGCAGTGAAGCGACAGGGCGAGGAAACACCATATATTTT.

The chain carries TRBV5-1 and TRBJ2-1; D is possibly TRBD1 (6 bases). CDR3 length equals 22 residues. Germline V lookup: CDR1 SGHRS, CDR2 YFSETQ. Deletions cut 6 bases from V and 2 bases from J, with 36 bases between. In DNA form, the CDR3 reads TGCGCCAGCAAAGTGGGGGCCCGGACCCGGGACGGTTTTGTAGGGCCCTACAATGAGCAGTTCTTC. This codes for CASKVGARTRDGFVGPYNEQFF.

The chain is built from TRBV7-9 and TRBJ2-2; D is unclear. Trimming shortened V by 3 bases and J by 4 bases, and 12 bases separated the two germline ends. CDR1 and CDR2 (germline): SEHNR, FQNEAQ (reference sequence). CDR3 length equals 15 residues. The CDR3 DNA reads TGTGCCAGCAGCTTCTATGTCAACCCCACCGGGGAGCTGTTTTTT. This translates into CASSFYVNPTGELFF.

The chain combines TRBV29-1 with TRBJ1-1; D possibly corresponds to TRBD1 (5 bases). Trimming left V 6 bases short and J 5 bases short, with 19 bases between. The length of the CDR3 is 14 residues. Germline V lookup: CDR1 SQVTM, CDR2 ANQGSEA. CDR3 protein: CSVTPTGVGTEAFF. The DNA of the CDR3 is TGCAGCGTAACACCGACGGGGGTTGGAACTGAAGCTTTCTTT.

This chain connects TRBV2 to TRBJ2-7; weak D call: TRBD1 (5 bases). V lost 2 bases and J 2 bases, leaving 13 bases between the germline ends. CDR3 length equals 15 residues. The germline gives CDR1 SNHLY, CDR2 FYNNEI. The CDR3 reads CASSEFQGNTYEQYF. As DNA, the CDR3 is TGTGCCAGCAGTGAATTCCAGGGCAACACCTACGAGCAGTACTTC.

The chain recombines TRBV27 with TRBJ1-3; D is possibly TRBD1 (5 bases). Between the trimmed V and J ends, which lost 3 bases and 0 bases, there was a span of 9 bases. From germline, CDR1 is MNHEY and CDR2 SMNVEV (reference sequence). CDR3 length: 15 residues. The CDR3 DNA reads TGTGCCAGCAGTTTGGAGGGGTACTCTGGAAACACCATATATTTT. Encoded protein: CASSLEGYSGNTIYF.

The rearrangement uses TRBV11-2 and TRBJ2-1; 8 bases align to TRBD1. The CDR3 runs to 13 residues. The germline V gene has CDR1 SGHAT and CDR2 FQNNGV. J was trimmed by 6 bases and V by 5 bases; bases with no gene match: 3. Written as DNA, the CDR3 is TGTGCCAGCAGCCAGGACAGGGCCAATGAGCAGTTCTTC. This gives the protein CASSQDRANEQFF.

The chain links TRBV11-3 to TRBJ1-4; no clear D gene. The ends were cut back, 5 bases at V and 14 bases at J, with 15 bases in the middle. Germline assignment: CDR1 SGHNT and CDR2 YENEEA. This CDR3 spans 12 amino acids. The CDR3 loop reads CASSDSLGRLFF. The CDR3 region has the DNA TGTGCCAGCAGCGATAGCCTAGGGAGGCTGTTTTTT.

V usage is TRBV19 and J usage is TRBJ1-1; D gene uncertain. The germline gives CDR1 LNHDA, CDR2 SQIVND (reference sequence). This CDR3 has 12 residues. The germline V and J ends were trimmed by 2 bases and 7 bases, with 8 bases remaining between them. DNA for the CDR3: TGTGCCAGTAGTATAATTAATAGTGAAGCTTTCTTT. This sequence encodes CASSIINSEAFF.

The rearrangement joins TRBV4-1 to TRBJ2-3; maybe TRBD2 (5 bases). Trimming took off 2 bases at V and 2 bases at J, with 17 bases between the two ends. The CDR3 is 17 amino acids. Looked up from germline, CDR1 is MGHRA and CDR2 is YSYEKL. In DNA form, the CDR3 reads TGCGCCAGCAGCCAACCTCTACTAGAACGGAACACAGATACGCAGTATTTT. This gives the protein CASSQPLLERNTDTQYF.

The chain is built from TRBV7-9 and TRBJ2-7, with 7 nucleotides matching TRBD1. This CDR3 has 17 amino acids. The V gene end was trimmed by 5 bases and the J gene end by 5 bases; junction bases not matched to a gene: 18. Germline assignment: CDR1 SEHNR and CDR2 FQNEAQ (reference sequence). CDR3 in DNA: TGTGCCAGCAGCCAGCTTAGGGGGCGGAGTGGATCTAACGAGCAGTACTTC. Encoded protein: CASSQLRGRSGSNEQYF.

On this clone itself: The junction differs from germline at one of its ends, possibly a read error. This chain uses TRBV7-7 with TRBJ2-2; TRBD1 matches 9 bases. The V gene's germline CDR1 is SSHAT and CDR2 FNYEAQ (reference sequence). There are 15 residues in the CDR3. The CDR3 nucleotides are TGTGCTAGCAGCTTATTACAGGGGGCCGCCGGGGAGCTGTTTTTT. This encodes CASSLLQGAAGELFF.

This clone was picked up one time. This chain connects TRBV19 to TRBJ2-1, with D possibly TRBD2 on 5 matching bases. Germline CDR1 LNHDA, CDR2 SQIVND (reference sequence). This CDR3 has 13 residues. Trimming took 1 base from V and 9 from J, leaving 10 bases between them. The CDR3 loop reads CASSIAGSVEQFF. CDR3 DNA: TGTGCCAGTAGTATAGCGGGAAGCGTTGAGCAGTTCTTC. Looking up the rest from reference TRBV19 and TRBJ2-1 gives the full variable domain: DGGITQSPKYLFRKEGQNVTLSCEQNLNHDAMYWYRQDPGQGLRLIYYSQIVNDFQKGDIAEGYSVSREKKESFPLTVTSAQKNPTAFYLCASSIAGSVEQFFGPGTRLTVL.

The genes are TRBV4-1 and TRBJ2-1; D is perhaps TRBD2 (5 bases). CDR1 is MGHRA, CDR2 YSYEKL, per germline. V was trimmed by 0 bases and J by 7 bases, leaving 7 bases between them. The CDR3 is 13 residues long. CDR3 loop: CASSQETGNEQFF. The CDR3 DNA follows: TGCGCCAGCAGCCAAGAGACGGGGAATGAGCAGTTCTTC.

The rearrangement uses TRBV5-6 and TRBJ2-3; weak D call: TRBD1 (6 bases). Germline lookup yields CDR1 SGHDT and CDR2 YYEEEE. V lost 5 bases and J lost 0, with 16 bases in between. The CDR3 has 16 residues. The CDR3 region is CASRATGTTSTDTQYF. CDR3 coding DNA: TGTGCCAGCAGAGCCACAGGGACCACTAGCACAGATACGCAGTATTTT. The variable domain in full, with the rest retrieved from reference TRBV5-6 and TRBJ2-3, is DAGVTQSPTHLIKTRGQQVTLRCSPKSGHDTVSWYQQALGQGPQFIFQYYEEEERQRGNFPDRFSGHQFPNYSSELNVNALLLGDSALYLCASRATGTTSTDTQYFGPGTRLTVL.

This chain joins TRBV13 and TRBJ1-1; D ambiguous. V was trimmed by 4 bases and J by 8 bases, leaving 11 bases between them. Germline-derived CDR1 and CDR2 are PRHDT and FYEKMQ (reference sequence). The CDR3 consists of 12 residues. CDR3 protein: CASSSLTDEAFF. DNA of the CDR3: TGTGCCAGCAGCTCCTTAACAGACGAAGCTTTCTTT.

The chain has TRBV15 and TRBJ1-4; D may be TRBD1 (5 bases). There are 13 residues in the CDR3. In germline, CDR1 is LNHNV, CDR2 YYDKDF (reference sequence). With 3 bases removed from V and 7 bases from J, the gap between germline ends came to 9 bases. The CDR3 spells CATSSSRVEKLFF. CDR3 in DNA: TGTGCCACCAGCAGTTCCAGGGTTGAAAAACTGTTTTTT.

J is TRBJ1-2 and V is TRBV11-3, with D possibly TRBD1 on 6 matching bases. The V gene lost 5 bases and the J gene lost 7 bases, with 11 bases spanning the gap. The germline CDR1 and CDR2 sequences are SGHNT and YENEEA. CDR3 length equals 12 residues. This CDR3 is CASSRRGGGYTF. Here the CDR3 DNA reads TGTGCCAGCAGCCGGAGAGGGGGTGGCTACACCTTC.

The chain combines TRBV21-1 with TRBJ2-7; the table assigns TRBD1, which was not confirmed against the DNA. TRBV21-1 is given as a pseudogene. This CDR3 contains 9 residues. CDR3 region: CASSKAQVF. CDR3 in DNA: TGTGCCAGCAGCAAAGCGCAGGTCTTC.

The V call is TRBV7-9, the J call TRBJ2-2; 7 bases fit TRBD2. Germline CDR1 is SEHNR and CDR2 is FQNEAQ (reference sequence). The CDR3 length is 16 residues. V shed 0 bases and J 6 bases; nucleotides not matched to a gene: 7. In nucleotides, the CDR3 is TGTGCCAGCAGCTTAGCGGGGACTACTGCTCCCGGGGAGCTGTTTTTT. Translating it yields CASSLAGTTAPGELFF.

The rearrangement joins TRBV6-5 to TRBJ1-2; D remains unclear. V shed 5 bases and J shed 4 bases, with 14 bases lying between them. Germline V gene lookup returns CDR1 MNHEY and CDR2 SVGAGI. The CDR3 spans 14 residues. The CDR3 here is CASSPAGSGYGYTF. The CDR3 nucleotides read TGTGCCAGCAGTCCGGCGGGATCCGGCTATGGCTACACCTTC.

V usage is TRBV11-3 and J usage is TRBJ2-2, with D possibly matching TRBD1 (6 bases). The germline V gene has CDR1 SGHNT and CDR2 YENEEA. V lost 6 bases and J lost 2, with 16 bases in between. CDR3 length: 16 residues. CDR3 region: CASSHPGTTNTGELFF. In DNA form, the CDR3 reads TGTGCCAGCAGTCACCCGGGGACAACAAACACCGGGGAGCTGTTTTTT.